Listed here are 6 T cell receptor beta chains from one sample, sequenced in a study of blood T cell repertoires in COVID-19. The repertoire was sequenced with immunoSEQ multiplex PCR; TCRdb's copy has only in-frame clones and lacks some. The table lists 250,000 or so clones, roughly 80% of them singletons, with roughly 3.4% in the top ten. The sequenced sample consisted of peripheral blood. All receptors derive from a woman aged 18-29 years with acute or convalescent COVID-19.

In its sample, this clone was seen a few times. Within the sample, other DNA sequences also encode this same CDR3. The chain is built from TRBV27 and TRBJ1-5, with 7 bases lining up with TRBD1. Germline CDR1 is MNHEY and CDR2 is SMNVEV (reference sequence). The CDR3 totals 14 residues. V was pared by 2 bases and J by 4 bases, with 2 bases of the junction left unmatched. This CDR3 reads CASSLGDSNQPQHF. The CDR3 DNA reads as TGTGCCAGCAGTTTAGGGGACAGTAATCAGCCCCAGCATTTT.

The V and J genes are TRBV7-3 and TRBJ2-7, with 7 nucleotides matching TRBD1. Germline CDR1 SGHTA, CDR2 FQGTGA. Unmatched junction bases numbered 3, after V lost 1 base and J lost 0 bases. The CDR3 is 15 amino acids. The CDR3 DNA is TGTGCCAGCAGCTTAAAGGCAGGGGGCTCCTACGAGCAGTACTTC. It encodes CASSLKAGGSYEQYF.

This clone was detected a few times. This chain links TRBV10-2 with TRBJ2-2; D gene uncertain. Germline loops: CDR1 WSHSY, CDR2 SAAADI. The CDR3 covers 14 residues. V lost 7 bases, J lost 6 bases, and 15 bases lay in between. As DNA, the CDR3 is TGCGCCAGCACCCCGCTAGGTATTGCCGGGGAGCTGTTTTTT. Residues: CASTPLGIAGELFF.

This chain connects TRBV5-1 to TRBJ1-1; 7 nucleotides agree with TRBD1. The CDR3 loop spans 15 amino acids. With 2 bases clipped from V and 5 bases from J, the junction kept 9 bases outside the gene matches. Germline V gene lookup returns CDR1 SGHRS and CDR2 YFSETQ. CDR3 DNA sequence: TGCGCCAGCAGCTTACCGACAGGGTCGGGAACTGAAGCTTTCTTT. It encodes CASSLPTGSGTEAFF.

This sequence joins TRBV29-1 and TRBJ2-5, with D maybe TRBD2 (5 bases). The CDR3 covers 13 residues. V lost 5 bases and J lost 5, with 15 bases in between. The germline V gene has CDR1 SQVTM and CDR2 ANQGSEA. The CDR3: CSVRRTGKETQYF. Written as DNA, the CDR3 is TGCAGCGTTAGGAGGACTGGAAAGGAGACCCAGTACTTC.

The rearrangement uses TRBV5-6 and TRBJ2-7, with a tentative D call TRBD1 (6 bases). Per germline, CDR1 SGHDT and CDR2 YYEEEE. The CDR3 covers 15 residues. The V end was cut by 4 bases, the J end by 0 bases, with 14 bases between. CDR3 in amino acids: CASSPDRRYSYEQYF. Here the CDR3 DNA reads TGTGCCAGCAGCCCAGACAGGCGGTACTCCTACGAGCAGTACTTC. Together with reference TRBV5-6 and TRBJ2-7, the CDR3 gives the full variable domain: DAGVTQSPTHLIKTRGQQVTLRCSPKSGHDTVSWYQQALGQGPQFIFQYYEEEERQRGNFPDRFSGHQFPNYSSELNVNALLLGDSALYLCASSPDRRYSYEQYFGPGTRLTVT.